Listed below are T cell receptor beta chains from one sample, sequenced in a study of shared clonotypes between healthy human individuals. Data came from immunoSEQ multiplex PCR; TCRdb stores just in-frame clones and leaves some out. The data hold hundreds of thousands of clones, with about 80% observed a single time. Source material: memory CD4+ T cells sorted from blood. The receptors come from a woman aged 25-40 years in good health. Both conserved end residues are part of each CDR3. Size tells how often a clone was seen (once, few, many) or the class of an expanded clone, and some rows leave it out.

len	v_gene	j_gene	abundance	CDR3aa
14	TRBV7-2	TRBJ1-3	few	CASRPSGQGNTIYF
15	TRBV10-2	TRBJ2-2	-	CASSANRGDTGELFF
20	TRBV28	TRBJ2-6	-	CASTSGGVGARGSGANVLTF
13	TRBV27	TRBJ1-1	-	CASSFRGYTEAFF
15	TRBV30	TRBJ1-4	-	CAWAESGLYTVKLFF
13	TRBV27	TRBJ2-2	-	CASRGTSTGELFF
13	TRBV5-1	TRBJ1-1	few	CASSLGANTEAFF
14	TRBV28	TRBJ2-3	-	CASKAGGHTDTQYF
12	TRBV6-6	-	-	CASRSRGGEQYF
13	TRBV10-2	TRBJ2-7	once	CASKTSANYEQYF
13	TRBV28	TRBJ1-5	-	CASRIGGGGPQHF
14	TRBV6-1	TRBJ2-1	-	CASSVSGPYNEQFF
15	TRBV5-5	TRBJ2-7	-	CASTQAWDGSYEQYF
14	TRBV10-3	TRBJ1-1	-	CAISKGQGVVEAFF
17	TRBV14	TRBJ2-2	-	CASSHLGVGRQTGELFF
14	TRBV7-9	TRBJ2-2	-	CASSLVGTTGELFF
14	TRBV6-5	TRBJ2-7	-	CASSYQEVSGLWYF
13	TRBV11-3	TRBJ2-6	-	CASSSAGANVLTF
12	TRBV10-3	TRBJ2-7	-	CAISVVLGEQYF
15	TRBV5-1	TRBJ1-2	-	CASSSGQESNYGYTF
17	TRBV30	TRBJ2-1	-	CAWSVWASGRTDNEQFF
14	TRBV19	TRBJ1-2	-	CASSIGTGGVGYTF
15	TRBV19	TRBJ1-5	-	CASRGGGVSNQPQHF
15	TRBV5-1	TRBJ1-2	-	CASTHRDRGDYGYTF
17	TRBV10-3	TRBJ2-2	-	CAISESTGTSDTGELFF
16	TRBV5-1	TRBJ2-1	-	CASSPGERPSDNEQFF
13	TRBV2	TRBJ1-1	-	CASIKDGNTEAFF
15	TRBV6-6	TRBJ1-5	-	CASSYSSSVTAFSHF
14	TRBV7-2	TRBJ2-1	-	CASSVTRTRHEQFF
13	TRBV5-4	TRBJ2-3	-	CASSYGGTDTQYF
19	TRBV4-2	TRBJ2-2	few	CASSQDPAGRLRSIGELFF
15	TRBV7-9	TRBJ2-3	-	CASSEDLLSTDTQYF